This T cell receptor (beta chain) was recovered during a study of shared clonotypes between healthy human individuals (dated by TCRdb to about 2020). About the full investigation: Two women and a few men aged 18 to 49 years were included in the cohort. To estimate repertoire size and how much clonotypes are shared between individuals, the study performed deep sequencing of blood TCR repertoires from about 5 healthy adults. To increase sequencing depth and limit assay-specific biases, TCR repertoire library preparation and sequencing were carried out by different laboratories using diverse techniques. Between about 0.94 and 8.9 billion PBMCs per donor were obtained by leukapheresis.

Using the deep immunoSEQ assay, TCR CDR3 regions were amplified from genomic DNA by multiplex PCR. For each cell subset, the extracted genomic DNA was distributed evenly across all wells of several immunoSEQ 96-well plates, and each plate served as one replicate. For unsorted PBMC, 250 to 350 ng genomic DNA, equal to tens of thousands of T cell genomes, was loaded into each replicate PCR. Genomic DNA from unsorted PBMC was sequenced over ten immunoSEQ deep assay plates. Purified libraries were quantified with a Qubit 3.0 fluorometer, sized on a Bioanalyzer 2100, and re-quantified with the KAPA Library Quantification kit. Every immunoSEQ 96-well plate was sequenced on a separate single-read 150-cycle Illumina NextSeq 550 flow cell. The paper's data handling went like this. Because only junctional sequences without quality scores were contained in the immunoSEQ output, filtering matching that applied to full-length reads could not be performed. Sequences were annotated with PyIR, a Python wrapper for IgBLAST v1.9, and V/J genes and CDR3 were assigned using IMGT germline references. Reads with weak V/J assignments (E-value above 1e-6), missing CDR3, stop codons, out-of-frame junctions, or ambiguous translated residues were removed. V3J clonotypes were defined as sequences sharing the same inferred V gene, J gene, and CDR3 amino acid sequence. Percentage overlap between repertoires was computed as shared unique clonotypes divided by the size of the smaller repertoire. RTK rarefaction, the Chao1 estimator, and Recon v2.1 estimates of unobserved clonotypes were used to assess repertoire richness. TCRdb stores this immuneACCESS table with in-frame sequences only. Part of the clones is absent; in the studies checked, under half of the shortfall reflects unresolved V genes, and no reason is known for the rest. The V and J calls and clone size come from that table; D and trimming were worked out from the DNA. In all, the sample holds hundreds of thousands of clones, and around 78% of those were seen once. Of the sample, 12% is held by the ten largest clones.

To note about this clone: Its antigen has not been determined. The input lacks base qualities; no much larger clone sits a single base away.

On the study overall, not on this receptor specifically: Pairwise subsampling indicated that sequencing depth was expected to affect the degree of clonotype sharing among donors. The small number of donors limited the genetic and exposure-history diversity represented. Sampling was restricted to blood, and TCR repertoires in tissue are likely to differ from TCR repertoires in blood.

Donors were healthy HIV-negative adults with no recently reported acute infections or vaccinations. Every donor was a Caucasian adult residing in Nashville, Tennessee, USA. For unsorted samples, roughly 90 million PBMCs were counted, and genomic DNA was extracted using the QIAamp DNA Blood Mini kit. Blood was obtained by leukapheresis, after which PBMCs were separated by Ficoll-Histopaque density gradient centrifugation and cryopreserved in liquid nitrogen vapor phase. For CDR1 and CDR2, the germline V gene lists KGHSH and LQKENI. The cysteine opens and the phenylalanine closes a CDR3 of 14 amino acids. The DNA shown is the 42-base CDR3, in frame from base 1. V is pared back by 0 bases and J by 4 bases, with 9 bases lying between the germline termini.

Recombination joined TRBV18 with TRBJ2-5; perhaps TRBD1 is the D gene, with 5 bases matching. The source is a middle-aged woman in good health. Some clones in this sample may be carry-over from other donors' samples. Sequenced: PBMCs. The CDR3 region reads CASSPPGRGETQYF. Read as DNA, the sequence is TGTGCCAGCTCACCACCTGGTAGGGGAGAGACCCAGTACTTC.